One sample yielded the 18 T cell receptor beta chains listed below, sequenced in a study of early stage breast cancer tumors. Repertoires were generated with immunoSEQ multiplex PCR, while TCRdb's copy carries only in-frame clones and drops some. Of approximately 33,000 clones listed, almost 75% are singletons. Sequences were obtained from blood. These TCRs come from a person aged 40-50 years with breast cancer.

The rearrangement uses TRBV19 and TRBJ1-5; 7 bases are a match to TRBD1. V was pared by 6 bases and J by 1 base, with 6 bases of the junction left unmatched. Germline V gene lookup returns CDR1 LNHDA and CDR2 SQIVND (reference sequence). CDR3 length: 15 residues. CDR3 sequence reads: CASRRTTGSNQPQHF. The DNA for the CDR3 is TGTGCCAGTAGACGAACGACAGGGAGCAATCAGCCCCAGCATTTT.

This CDR3 reads CASSLAQSRITEAFF. In nucleotides, the CDR3 is TGCGCCAGCAGCTTGGCGCAGAGCAGGATCACTGAAGCTTTCTTT. This chain links TRBV5-1 with TRBJ1-1; D is uncertain. The CDR3 is made up of 15 amino acids. The germline gives CDR1 SGHRS, CDR2 YFSETQ. Trimming left V 0 bases short and J 4 bases short, with 13 bases between.

The rearrangement links TRBV29-1 to TRBJ2-1; D gene ambiguous. CDR1 is SQVTM, CDR2 ANQGSEA, per germline. The CDR3 extends over 12 amino acids. V was shortened by 6 bases and J by 4 bases, with 10 bases between the two germline ends. CDR3 protein: CSVADRYNEQFF. The CDR3 coding sequence is TGCAGCGTGGCGGACCGATACAATGAGCAGTTCTTC.

The chain uses TRBV28 and TRBJ2-5; perhaps TRBD1 as D (6 bases). V was cut by 5 bases and J by 7 bases, with 26 bases left in between. Germline V gene data show CDR1 as MDHEN and CDR2 as SYDVKM. There are 17 residues in the CDR3. CDR3 nucleotide sequence: TGTGCCAGCAGTCGCTTCCGGATGAGAGGGGGAGAAGGGACCCAGTACTTC. This gives the protein CASSRFRMRGGEGTQYF.

This clone appeared a few times. This CDR3 reads CAWSVDPSREQYF. The CDR3 DNA reads as TGTGCCTGGAGTGTGGATCCTAGCCGCGAGCAGTACTTC. This chain uses TRBV30 with TRBJ2-7; possible D gene TRBD2, 5 bases. This CDR3 comprises 13 residues. Germline lookup yields CDR1 GTSNPN and CDR2 SVGIG (reference sequence). The germline V and J ends were trimmed by 0 bases and 6 bases, with 12 bases remaining between them.

The genes are TRBV7-2 and TRBJ2-1, with D perhaps TRBD1 (6 bases). The CDR3 consists of 13 residues. Germline loops: CDR1 SGHTA, CDR2 FQGNSA. Trimming removed 0 bases at V and 8 bases at J, with 8 bases between. In DNA, the CDR3 is TGTGCCAGCAGCTTAGCCAGGGGTGATGAGCAGTTCTTC. This encodes CASSLARGDEQFF.

This rearrangement joins TRBV10-3 to TRBJ2-1, with no clear D. Germline lookup yields CDR1 ENHRY and CDR2 SYGVKD. The length of the CDR3 is 13 residues. V was cut by 3 bases and J by 7 bases, with 10 bases left in between. CDR3 sequence reads: CAISDGRINEQFF. In DNA form, the CDR3 reads TGTGCCATCAGTGACGGACGTATTAATGAGCAGTTCTTC.

This clone showed up just once. CDR3 nucleotides: TGTGCCAGCTCACCCCAGGGGGCTGGAAACACCATATATTTT. Translated: CASSPQGAGNTIYF. V usage is TRBV18 and J usage is TRBJ1-3; 7 bases align to TRBD1. V lost 3 bases and J lost 2; bases outside the gene matches: 1. Looked up from germline, CDR1 is KGHSH and CDR2 is LQKENI. The CDR3 is 14 amino acids.

The chain employs TRBV27 and TRBJ2-1; D is possibly TRBD2 (5 bases). Germline-derived CDR1 and CDR2 are MNHEY and SMNVEV (reference sequence). The V gene lost 1 base and the J gene lost 0 bases, with 10 bases spanning the gap. This CDR3 is built from 16 residues. The CDR3, as DNA: TGTGCCAGCAGTTTATTTTCGGGGAGCTCCTACAATGAGCAGTTCTTC. Amino acid sequence: CASSLFSGSSYNEQFF.

This chain links TRBV18 with TRBJ1-1; a possible D gene is TRBD1 (6 bases). The CDR3 spans 15 residues. The V and J ends lost 0 bases and 4 bases respectively, with 12 bases between them. CDR1 and CDR2 from the germline V gene are KGHSH and LQKENI. The CDR3 is CASSPPSGGGTEAFF. CDR3 bases: TGTGCCAGCTCACCACCGTCCGGGGGCGGCACTGAAGCTTTCTTT.

This sequence joins TRBV19 and TRBJ2-7, with TRBD2 matching over 8 bases. The CDR3 contains 13 residues. V shed 1 base and J 6 bases; nucleotides not matched to a gene: 2. Germline CDR1 LNHDA, CDR2 SQIVND (reference sequence). CDR3 coding DNA: TGTGCCAGTAGTATAGCCCTAGCGGGCGAGCAGTACTTC. It specifies CASSIALAGEQYF.

The chain uses TRBV6-1 and TRBJ1-4, with 7 bases that match TRBD1. This CDR3 has 15 amino acids. Looked up from germline, CDR1 is MNHNS and CDR2 is SASEGT. J was trimmed by 0 bases and V by 8 bases; bases with no gene match: 6. Here the CDR3 DNA reads TGTGCCAGCGACCAGGGGACAGCAACTAATGAAAAACTGTTTTTT. Translation gives CASDQGTATNEKLFF.

The rearrangement uses TRBV4-1 and TRBJ1-5; D is possibly TRBD1 (5 bases). Per germline, CDR1 MGHRA and CDR2 YSYEKL. The CDR3 sequence is 20 residues long. Deletions cut 2 bases from V and 0 bases from J, with 23 bases between. Written as DNA, the CDR3 is TGCGCCAGCAGCCAAAAGGGACTCCGGCCTCCTCGTGATAGCAATCAGCCCCAGCATTTT. The encoded protein is CASSQKGLRPPRDSNQPQHF.

There are a few counts of this clone. The J gene is TRBJ2-1, the V gene TRBV7-2; TRBD2 aligns across 7 bases. The junction had 14 bases not matched to a gene; V was cut back by 5 bases and J by 7 bases. CDR1 and CDR2 (germline): SGHTA, FQGNSA. The CDR3 covers 16 residues. CDR3 DNA sequence: TGTGCCAGCAGCCCCCCCCGCGGGGGAGGGCCTAATGAGCAGTTCTTC. It codes for CASSPPRGGGPNEQFF.

The chain carries TRBV11-2 and TRBJ2-7; D is possibly TRBD1 or TRBD2 (5 bases each). With 3 bases removed from V and 4 bases from J, the gap between germline ends came to 16 bases. The V gene's germline CDR1 is SGHAT and CDR2 FQNNGV. The CDR3 totals 15 residues. The DNA of the CDR3 is TGTGCCAGCAGCTTGTCGGGACCCCTCCCGTACGAGCAGTACTTC. Amino acid sequence: CASSLSGPLPYEQYF.

The chain carries TRBV7-2 and TRBJ2-5; D unclear. This CDR3 is built from 13 residues. The germline V and J ends were trimmed by 1 base and 5 bases, with 8 bases remaining between them. Germline V gene lookup returns CDR1 SGHTA and CDR2 FQGNSA. The CDR3 region is CASSLGVGETQYF. The DNA for the CDR3 is TGTGCCAGCAGCTTAGGGGTTGGGGAGACCCAGTACTTC.

The rearrangement links TRBV14 to TRBJ1-2, with D possibly being TRBD1 (5 bases). The germline V gene has CDR1 SGHDN and CDR2 FVKESK. This CDR3 comprises 13 residues. Trimming removed 2 bases from V and 5 bases from J, with 9 bases in between. CDR3 in amino acids: CASSQNWGYGYTF. The CDR3 nucleotides are TGTGCCAGCAGCCAAAATTGGGGGTATGGCTACACCTTC. The full variable domain, completed using reference TRBV14 and TRBJ1-2, is EAGVTQFPSHSVIEKGQTVTLRCDPISGHDNLYWYRRVMGKEIKFLLHFVKESKQDESGMPNNRFLAERTGGTYSTLKVQPAELEDSGVYFCASSQNWGYGYTFGSGTRLTVV.

The sample holds one count of this clone. CDR3 nucleotide sequence: TGTGCCAGTAGTATGACAGGGGGGAATGAAAAACTGTTTTTT. Protein: CASSMTGGNEKLFF. The V and J genes are TRBV19 and TRBJ1-4; 9 positions agree with TRBD1. The germline V gene has CDR1 LNHDA and CDR2 SQIVND (reference sequence). Trimming cost V 3 bases and J 5 bases; bases outside gene matches: 1. The CDR3 extends over 14 amino acids.